These 22 T cell receptor beta chains were sequenced from one sample in a study of long-term antiretroviral therapy in people with HIV. With survey level as its setting, the immunoSEQ assay was v3.0. Measured with immunoSEQ multiplex PCR; TCRdb has only the in-frame clones, and not every one. The sample comprises about 6,000 clones, about three quarters of which are singletons, and roughly 16% rests with the top ten. This sample comprised unsorted PBMCs, obtained 0.5 years before starting antiretroviral therapy. Every receptor here comes from a man aged 35-49 years with HIV.

The chain links TRBV5-1 to TRBJ1-6; 8 nucleotides match TRBD1. The CDR3 has 15 residues. Germline lookup yields CDR1 SGHRS and CDR2 YFSETQ. The ends lost 4 bases at V and 6 bases at J; junction bases unmatched: 6. The CDR3 here is CASSVTGGGNSPLHF. The CDR3 DNA sequence: TGCGCCAGCAGCGTTACAGGGGGAGGTAATTCACCCCTCCACTTT.

This clone is labeled large (0.1 to 1%). The V call is TRBV2, the J call TRBJ2-7; 7 positions match TRBD2. This CDR3 has 14 residues. The trim removed 3 bases at V and 2 bases at J, leaving 4 bases unmatched. CDR1 and CDR2 from the germline V gene are SNHLY and FYNNEI. Written as DNA, the CDR3 is TGTGCCAGCAGTGACGGGGGGTTGGCCTACGAGCAGTACTTC. It yields the protein CASSDGGLAYEQYF. The whole variable domain, filled in from reference TRBV2 and TRBJ2-7, reads EPEVTQTPSHQVTQMGQEVILRCVPISNHLYFYWYRQILGQKVEFLVSFYNNEISEKSEIFDDQFSVERPDGSNFTLKIRSTKLEDSAMYFCASSDGGLAYEQYFGPGTRLTVT.

The chain links TRBV6-5 to TRBJ2-7; 9 nucleotides line up with TRBD1. This CDR3 has 14 residues. V lost 7 bases and J lost 3; bases outside the gene matches: 7. Germline-derived CDR1 and CDR2 are MNHEY and SVGAGI. CDR3: CASTTGTGYYEQYF. For the CDR3, the DNA is TGTGCCAGCACTACCGGGACAGGGTACTACGAGCAGTACTTC.

This sequence joins TRBV4-1 and TRBJ2-3; perhaps TRBD2 as D (5 bases). V shed 1 base and J shed 5 bases, with 7 bases lying between them. Germline V gene sequence: CDR1 MGHRA, CDR2 YSYEKL. This CDR3 spans 13 amino acids. CDR3: CASSQADLDTQYF. The DNA of the CDR3 is TGCGCCAGCAGCCAAGCGGACTTAGATACGCAGTATTTT.

V gene TRBV30 combines with J gene TRBJ2-3; 8 positions agree with TRBD1. The germline V gene encodes CDR1 GTSNPN and CDR2 SVGIG (reference sequence). This CDR3 contains 15 residues. V lost 1 base and J lost 0; bases outside the gene matches: 3. This chain's CDR3 is CAWSEGQASTDTQYF. The CDR3 bases are TGTGCCTGGAGTGAGGGACAGGCAAGCACAGATACGCAGTATTTT.

The rearrangement links TRBV30 to TRBJ1-2; tentatively, D is TRBD1 (6 bases). Looked up from germline, CDR1 is GTSNPN and CDR2 is SVGIG (reference sequence). The CDR3 runs to 12 residues. V shed 2 bases and J shed 4 bases, with 8 bases lying between them. CDR3 sequence: CAWSRTVYGYTF. The CDR3 bases are TGTGCCTGGAGTAGGACAGTCTATGGCTACACCTTC.

The CDR3 DNA follows: TGTGCCAGCTCACCATCAGAAAAGGCCTACGAGCAGTACTTC. Translated: CASSPSEKAYEQYF. This chain joins TRBV18 and TRBJ2-7, with no clear D. V lost 2 bases and J 2 bases, leaving 10 bases between the germline ends. This CDR3 spans 14 amino acids. Germline V gene data show CDR1 as KGHSH and CDR2 as LQKENI.

The chain employs TRBV6-1 and TRBJ1-6; D perhaps matches TRBD1 (5 bases). V gave up 2 bases and J gave up 8 bases, with 13 bases separating them. The CDR3 covers 15 residues. Germline lookup yields CDR1 MNHNS and CDR2 SASEGT. The CDR3 DNA follows: TGTGCCAGCAGTGAACAGGGAGTGGTGGATTCACCCCTCCACTTT. Protein product: CASSEQGVVDSPLHF.

This chain uses TRBV9 with TRBJ2-1, with no clear D. The length of the CDR3 is 12 residues. V was shortened by 3 bases and J by 5 bases, with 6 bases between the two germline ends. The germline V gene encodes CDR1 SGDLS and CDR2 YYNGEE. CDR3 amino acids: CASSGQNNEQFF. The CDR3 DNA is TGTGCCAGCAGCGGGCAGAACAATGAGCAGTTCTTC.

CDR3 protein: CASSLAAGSEQYF. Written as DNA, the CDR3 is TGTGCCAGCAGCTTAGCGGCCGGGAGTGAGCAGTACTTC. The chain is built from TRBV5-4 and TRBJ2-7; tentative D call: TRBD2 (6 bases). CDR1 SGHNT and CDR2 YYREEE come from the germline V gene (reference sequence). The V end lost 2 bases, the J end lost 7 bases, and 13 bases lay between the germline ends. This CDR3 has 13 amino acids.

The rearrangement links TRBV10-2 to TRBJ1-2; D call uncertain. Germline values: CDR1 WSHSY, CDR2 SAAADI. Trimming took 6 bases from V and 4 from J, leaving 15 bases between them. CDR3 length: 14 amino acids. The CDR3 DNA reads TGCGCCAGCAGCGATCCTGGGGATAGCTATGGCTACACCTTC. This translates into CASSDPGDSYGYTF.

This rearrangement joins TRBV28 to TRBJ2-7, with D maybe TRBD2 (5 bases). There are 14 residues in the CDR3. CDR1 is MDHEN and CDR2 is SYDVKM in the germline V gene. The V gene lost 2 bases and the J gene lost 4 bases, with 12 bases spanning the gap. CDR3 DNA: TGTGCCAGCAGTTTAAGAGGACTGCGTTACGAGCAGTACTTC. Protein sequence: CASSLRGLRYEQYF.

The chain has TRBV7-8 and TRBJ2-3; TRBD2 matches at 14 bases. V trimming: 5 bases; J trimming: 6 bases; junction bases outside the gene matches: 4. Germline V gives CDR1 SGHVS, CDR2 FQNEAQ. CDR3 length equals 15 residues. The chain's CDR3 is CASSMGLAGVDTQYF. The CDR3 DNA reads TGTGCCAGCAGCATGGGACTAGCGGGGGTTGATACGCAGTATTTT.

This chain connects TRBV4-3 to TRBJ1-1; TRBD1 matches at 7 bases. Trimming removed 1 base from V and 4 bases from J; junction bases left unmatched: 6. The CDR3 has 15 amino acids. The germline V gene has CDR1 LGHNA and CDR2 YSLEER. This CDR3 reads CASSQGDREVTEAFF. The CDR3 DNA reads as TGCGCCAGCAGCCAAGGCGACAGGGAGGTCACTGAAGCTTTCTTT.

This clone was observed a single time. J is TRBJ1-2 and V is TRBV29-1, with no clear D. This CDR3 spans 13 amino acids. V shed 1 base and J shed 6 bases, with 12 bases lying between them. Germline V gene data show CDR1 as SQVTM and CDR2 as ANQGSEA. The CDR3 sequence is CSVEAGKWDGYTF. Written as DNA, the CDR3 is TGCAGCGTTGAAGCTGGGAAATGGGATGGCTACACCTTC.

This clone was recorded only once. The chain is built from TRBV7-3 and TRBJ1-1; TRBD1 matches at 7 bases. The V gene end was trimmed by 2 bases and the J gene end by 5 bases; junction bases not matched to a gene: 2. The CDR3 loop spans 13 amino acids. CDR1 and CDR2 from the germline V gene are SGHTA and FQGTGA. This chain's CDR3 is CASSLSTGTEAFF. In nucleotides, the CDR3 is TGTGCCAGCAGCTTATCGACAGGGACTGAAGCTTTCTTT.

The J gene is TRBJ2-7, the V gene TRBV18; D may match TRBD1 or TRBD2 (6 bases each). Germline CDR1 KGHSH, CDR2 LQKENI. V lost 3 bases to trimming and J lost 6 bases, with 12 bases between them. The CDR3 has 13 amino acids. CDR3 DNA: TGTGCCAGCTCACCGGGAGGAGGGGGCGAGCAGTACTTC. This translates into CASSPGGGGEQYF.

J is TRBJ1-6 and V is TRBV9; D remains unclear. The germline V and J ends were trimmed by 0 bases and 6 bases, with 7 bases remaining between them. The CDR3 sequence is 14 residues long. Germline V gives CDR1 SGDLS, CDR2 YYNGEE. The CDR3 here is CASSVVGSNSPLHF. Here the CDR3 DNA reads TGTGCCAGCAGCGTAGTAGGTTCTAATTCACCCCTCCACTTT.

J is TRBJ1-4 and V is TRBV19; a possible D gene is TRBD1 (5 bases). Germline loops: CDR1 LNHDA, CDR2 SQIVND (reference sequence). V was pared by 6 bases and J by 1 base, with 12 bases between. This CDR3 region has 15 residues. CDR3 sequence: CASRNAGLTNEKLFF. As DNA, the CDR3 is TGTGCCAGTAGAAACGCAGGGTTAACTAATGAAAAACTGTTTTTT.

This clone was picked up one time. The genes are TRBV4-3 and TRBJ2-7; 10 positions agree with TRBD1. Losses at the gene ends were 2 bases for V and 0 bases for J; bases not matched to a gene: 4. CDR1 LGHNA and CDR2 YSLEER come from the germline V gene. CDR3 length: 16 residues. CDR3 region: CASSQSWTGGSYEQYF. The CDR3 coding sequence is TGCGCCAGCAGCCAATCTTGGACAGGGGGCTCCTACGAGCAGTACTTC.

The chain recombines TRBV9 with TRBJ1-2; D is ambiguous. Between the trimmed V and J ends, which lost 3 bases and 6 bases, there was a span of 12 bases. This CDR3 has 13 residues. From germline, CDR1 is SGDLS and CDR2 YYNGEE. CDR3 loop: CASSAPLRDGYTF. Written as DNA, the CDR3 is TGTGCCAGCAGCGCGCCGCTAAGGGATGGCTACACCTTC. The variable domain in full, with the rest retrieved from reference TRBV9 and TRBJ1-2, is DSGVTQTPKHLITATGQRVTLRCSPRSGDLSVYWYQQSLDQGLQFLIQYYNGEERAKGNILERFSAQQFPDLHSELNLSSLELGDSALYFCASSAPLRDGYTFGSGTRLTVV.

In its sample, this clone was seen a few times. The CDR3: CASSLTGGGEQYF. CDR3 coding DNA: TGTGCCAGCAGCCTTACAGGGGGCGGAGAGCAGTACTTC. This chain joins TRBV13 and TRBJ2-7; TRBD1 agrees at 9 bases. Trimming cost V 5 bases and J 7 bases; bases outside gene matches: 6. CDR3 size: 13 residues. The germline V gene has CDR1 PRHDT and CDR2 FYEKMQ (reference sequence).